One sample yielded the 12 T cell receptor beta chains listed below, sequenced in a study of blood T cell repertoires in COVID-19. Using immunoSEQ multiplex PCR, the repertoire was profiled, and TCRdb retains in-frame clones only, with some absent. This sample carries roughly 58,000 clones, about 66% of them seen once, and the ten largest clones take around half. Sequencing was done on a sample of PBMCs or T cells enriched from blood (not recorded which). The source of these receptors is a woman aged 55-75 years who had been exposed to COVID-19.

The chain's CDR3 is CASSLDLAGGRGQFF. CDR3 sequence (DNA): TGTGCCAGCAGCTTAGATCTAGCGGGGGGTAGGGGGCAGTTCTTC. The J gene is TRBJ2-1, the V gene TRBV7-2; 11 bases map to TRBD2. The CDR3 is 15 residues long. CDR1 is SGHTA and CDR2 is FQGNSA in the germline V gene. The V and J ends lost 1 base and 12 bases, in that order; junction bases with no gene match: 8.

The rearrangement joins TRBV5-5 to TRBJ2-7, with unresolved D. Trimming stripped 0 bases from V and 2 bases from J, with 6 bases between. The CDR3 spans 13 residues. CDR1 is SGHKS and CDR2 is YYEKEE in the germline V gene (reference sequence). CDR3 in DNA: TGTGCCAGCAGCTTGGTTGGCCCCTACGAGCAGTACTTC. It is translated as CASSLVGPYEQYF.

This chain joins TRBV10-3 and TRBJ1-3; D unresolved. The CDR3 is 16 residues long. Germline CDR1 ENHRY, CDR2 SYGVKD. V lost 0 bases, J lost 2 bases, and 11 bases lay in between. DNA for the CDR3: TGTGCCATCAGTGAGTCGACACTGGGCGCTGGAAACACCATATATTTT. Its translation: CAISESTLGAGNTIYF.

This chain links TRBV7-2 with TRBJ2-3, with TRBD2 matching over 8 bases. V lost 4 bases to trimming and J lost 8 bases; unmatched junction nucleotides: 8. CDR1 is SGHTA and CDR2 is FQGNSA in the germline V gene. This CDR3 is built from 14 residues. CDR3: CASSWGGRRVTQYF. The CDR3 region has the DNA TGTGCCAGCAGCTGGGGCGGGAGGAGGGTTACGCAGTATTTT.

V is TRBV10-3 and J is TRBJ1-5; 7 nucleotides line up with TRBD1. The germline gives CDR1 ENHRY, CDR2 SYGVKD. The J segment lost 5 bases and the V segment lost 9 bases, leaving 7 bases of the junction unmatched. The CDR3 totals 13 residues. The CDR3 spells CAIRRGEDQPQHF. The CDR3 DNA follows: TGTGCCATTCGCAGGGGGGAGGATCAGCCCCAGCATTTT.

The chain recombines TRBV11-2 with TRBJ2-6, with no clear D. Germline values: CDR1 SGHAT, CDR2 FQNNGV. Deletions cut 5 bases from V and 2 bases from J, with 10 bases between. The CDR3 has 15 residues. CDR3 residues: CASSPQGAGANVLTF. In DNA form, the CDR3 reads TGTGCCAGCAGCCCCCAAGGAGCTGGGGCCAACGTCCTGACTTTC.

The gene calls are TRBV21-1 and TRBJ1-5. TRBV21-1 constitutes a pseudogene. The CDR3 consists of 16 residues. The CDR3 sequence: CASSPPTGTDNQPQHF. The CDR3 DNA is TGTGCCAGCAGCCCCCCCACGGGAACAGATAATCAGCCCCAGCATTTT.

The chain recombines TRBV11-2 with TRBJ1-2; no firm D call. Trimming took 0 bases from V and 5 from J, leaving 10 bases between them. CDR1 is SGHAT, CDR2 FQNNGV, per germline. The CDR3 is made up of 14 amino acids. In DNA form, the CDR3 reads TGTGCCAGCAGCTTAGACGGTACTGCGTATGGCTACACCTTC. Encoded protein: CASSLDGTAYGYTF.

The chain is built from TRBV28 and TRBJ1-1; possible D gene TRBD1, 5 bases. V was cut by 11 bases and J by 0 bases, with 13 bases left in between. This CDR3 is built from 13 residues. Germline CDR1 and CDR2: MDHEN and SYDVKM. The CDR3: CASFGAMNTEAFF. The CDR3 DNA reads TGTGCCTCATTTGGGGCCATGAACACTGAAGCTTTCTTT.

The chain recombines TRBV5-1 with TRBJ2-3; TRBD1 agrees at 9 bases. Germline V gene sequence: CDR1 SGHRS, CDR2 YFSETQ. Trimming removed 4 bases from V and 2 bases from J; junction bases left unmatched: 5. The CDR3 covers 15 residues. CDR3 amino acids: CASSPRDRVTDTQYF. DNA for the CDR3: TGCGCCAGCAGCCCGCGGGACAGGGTCACAGATACGCAGTATTTT.

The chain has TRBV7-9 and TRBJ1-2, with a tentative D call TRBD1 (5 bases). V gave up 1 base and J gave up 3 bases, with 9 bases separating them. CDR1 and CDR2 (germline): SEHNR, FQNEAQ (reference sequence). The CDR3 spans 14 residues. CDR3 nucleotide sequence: TGTGCCAGCAGCTTAGGTCGGGGGTACTATGGCTACACCTTC. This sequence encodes CASSLGRGYYGYTF. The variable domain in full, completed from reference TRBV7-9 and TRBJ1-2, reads DTGVSQNPRHKITKRGQNVTFRCDPISEHNRLYWYRQTLGQGPEFLTYFQNEAQLEKSRLLSDRFSAERPKGSFSTLEIQRTEQGDSAMYLCASSLGRGYYGYTFGSGTRLTVV.

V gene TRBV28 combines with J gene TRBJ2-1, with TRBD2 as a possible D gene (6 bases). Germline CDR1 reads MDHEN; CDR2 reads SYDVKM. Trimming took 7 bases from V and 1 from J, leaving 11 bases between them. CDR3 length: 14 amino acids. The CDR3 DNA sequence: TGTGCCAGCAACTGGGGGGATTCCTACAATGAGCAGTTCTTC. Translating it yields CASNWGDSYNEQFF. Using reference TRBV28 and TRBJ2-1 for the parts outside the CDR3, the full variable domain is DVKVTQSSRYLVKRTGEKVFLECVQDMDHENMFWYRQDPGLGLRLIYFSYDVKMKEKGDIPEGYSVSREKKERFSLILESASTNQTSMYLCASNWGDSYNEQFFGPGTRLTVL.